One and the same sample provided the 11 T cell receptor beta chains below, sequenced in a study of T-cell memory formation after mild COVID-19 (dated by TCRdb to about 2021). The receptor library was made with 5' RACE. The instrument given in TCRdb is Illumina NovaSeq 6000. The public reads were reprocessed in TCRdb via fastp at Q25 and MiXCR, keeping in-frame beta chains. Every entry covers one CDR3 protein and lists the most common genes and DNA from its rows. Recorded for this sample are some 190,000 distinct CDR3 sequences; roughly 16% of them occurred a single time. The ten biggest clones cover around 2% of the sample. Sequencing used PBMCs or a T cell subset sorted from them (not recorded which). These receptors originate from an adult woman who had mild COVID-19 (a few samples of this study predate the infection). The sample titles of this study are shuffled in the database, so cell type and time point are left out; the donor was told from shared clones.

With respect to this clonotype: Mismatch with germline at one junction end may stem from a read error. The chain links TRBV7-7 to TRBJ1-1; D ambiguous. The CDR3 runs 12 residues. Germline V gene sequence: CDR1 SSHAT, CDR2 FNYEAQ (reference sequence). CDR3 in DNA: TGTGCTAGCAGCTTTAGGCCCACTGAAGCTTTCTTT. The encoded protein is CASSFRPTEAFF.

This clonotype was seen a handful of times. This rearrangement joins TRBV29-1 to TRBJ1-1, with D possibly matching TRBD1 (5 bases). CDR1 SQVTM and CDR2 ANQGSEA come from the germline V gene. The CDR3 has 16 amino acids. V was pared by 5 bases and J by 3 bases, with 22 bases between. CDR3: CSVQAGRSFGDTEAFF. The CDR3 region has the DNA TGCAGCGTTCAGGCGGGGCGATCTTTTGGGGACACTGAAGCTTTCTTT. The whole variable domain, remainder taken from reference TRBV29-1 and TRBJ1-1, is SAVISQKPSRDICQRGTSLTIQCQVDSQVTMMFWYRQQPGQSLTLIATANQGSEATYESGFVIDKFPISRPNLTFSTLTVSNMSPEDSSIYLCSVQAGRSFGDTEAFFGQGTRLTVV.

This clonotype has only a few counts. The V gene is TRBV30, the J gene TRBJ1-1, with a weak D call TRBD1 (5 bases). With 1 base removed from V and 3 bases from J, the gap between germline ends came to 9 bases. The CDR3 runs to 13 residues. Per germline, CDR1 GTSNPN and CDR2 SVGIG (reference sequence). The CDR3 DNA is TGTGCCTGGAGTGGACAGATGGACACTGAAGCTTTCTTT. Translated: CAWSGQMDTEAFF.

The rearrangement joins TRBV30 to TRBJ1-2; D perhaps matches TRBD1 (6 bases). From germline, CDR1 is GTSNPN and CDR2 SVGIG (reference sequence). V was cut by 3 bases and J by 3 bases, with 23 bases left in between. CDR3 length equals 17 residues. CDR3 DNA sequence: TGTGCCTGGAGCCGACGACCCCTTGGGAGGGGGGACTATGGCTACACCTTC. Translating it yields CAWSRRPLGRGDYGYTF.

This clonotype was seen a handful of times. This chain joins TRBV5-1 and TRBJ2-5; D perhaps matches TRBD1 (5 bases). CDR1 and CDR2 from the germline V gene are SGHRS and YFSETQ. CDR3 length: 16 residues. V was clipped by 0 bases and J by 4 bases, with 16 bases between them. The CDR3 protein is CASSLAPGSSAETQYF. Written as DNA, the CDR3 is TGCGCCAGCAGCTTGGCCCCAGGGTCTTCCGCAGAGACCCAGTACTTC.

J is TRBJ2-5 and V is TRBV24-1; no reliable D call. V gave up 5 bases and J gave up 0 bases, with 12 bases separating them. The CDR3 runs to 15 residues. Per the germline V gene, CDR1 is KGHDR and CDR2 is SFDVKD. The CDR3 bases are TGTGCCACCAGTGGCAGGATGGGGAACCAAGAGACCCAGTACTTC. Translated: CATSGRMGNQETQYF.

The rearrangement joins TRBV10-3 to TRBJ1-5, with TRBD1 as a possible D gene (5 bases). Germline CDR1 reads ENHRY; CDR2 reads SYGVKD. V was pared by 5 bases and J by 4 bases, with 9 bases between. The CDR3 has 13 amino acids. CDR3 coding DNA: TGTGCCATCAGTCCGGGGCCGAATCAGCCCCAGCATTTT. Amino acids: CAISPGPNQPQHF.

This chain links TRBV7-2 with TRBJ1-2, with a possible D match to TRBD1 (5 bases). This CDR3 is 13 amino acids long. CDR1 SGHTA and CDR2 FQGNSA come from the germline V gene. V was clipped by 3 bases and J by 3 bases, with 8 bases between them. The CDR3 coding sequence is TGTGCCAGCAGCTTCGACAGCGACTATGGCTACACCTTC. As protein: CASSFDSDYGYTF.

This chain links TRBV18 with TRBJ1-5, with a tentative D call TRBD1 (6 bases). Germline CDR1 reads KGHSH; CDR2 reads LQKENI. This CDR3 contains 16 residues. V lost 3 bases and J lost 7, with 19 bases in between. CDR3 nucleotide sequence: TGTGCCAGCTCACCCTCCACAGGGAGAGTAGGCCAGCCCCAGCATTTT. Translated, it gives CASSPSTGRVGQPQHF.

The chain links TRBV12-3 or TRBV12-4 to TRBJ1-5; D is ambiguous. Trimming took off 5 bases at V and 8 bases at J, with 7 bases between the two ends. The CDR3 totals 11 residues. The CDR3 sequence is CASSTGKPQHF. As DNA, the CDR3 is TGTGCCAGCAGTACCGGGAAGCCCCAGCATTTT.

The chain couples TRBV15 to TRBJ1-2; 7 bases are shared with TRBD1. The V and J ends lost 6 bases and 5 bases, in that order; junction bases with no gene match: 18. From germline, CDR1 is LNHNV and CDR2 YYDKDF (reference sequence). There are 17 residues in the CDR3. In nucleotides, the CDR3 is TGTGCCACCAGTTCCCCGGGACAGAGCCTACCCCCATATGGCTACACCTTC. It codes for CATSSPGQSLPPYGYTF.